Listed here are 29 T cell receptor beta chains from one sample, sequenced in a study of blood T cell repertoires in COVID-19. Sequenced by immunoSEQ multiplex PCR; TCRdb stores in-frame clones only, minus some. This sample has fewer than 450,000 clones, with about 90% found just once. The sequenced sample consisted of PBMCs or T cells enriched from blood (not recorded which). All receptors come from a man aged 18-30 years who had recovered from COVID-19.

The chain uses TRBV19 and TRBJ1-4; maybe TRBD1 (5 bases). This CDR3 has 14 residues. Germline V gene lookup returns CDR1 LNHDA and CDR2 SQIVND (reference sequence). V was shortened by 9 bases and J by 7 bases, with 18 bases between the two germline ends. Written as DNA, the CDR3 is TGTGCCAGCGACGGCGGGGGTATCGGTGAAAAACTGTTTTTT. Amino acid sequence: CASDGGGIGEKLFF.

V usage is TRBV5-1 and J usage is TRBJ1-2, with D tentatively TRBD1 (5 bases). The CDR3 loop spans 14 amino acids. Trimming pared 3 bases from V and 6 bases from J, leaving 15 bases between. Germline V gene data show CDR1 as SGHRS and CDR2 as YFSETQ. Here the CDR3 DNA reads TGCGCCAGCAGCTGGGGGACTGCTGAAAATGGCTACACCTTC. Encoded protein: CASSWGTAENGYTF.

Notes on this clone: Other nucleotide sequences in the sample specify the same CDR3. This chain links TRBV18 with TRBJ1-2; D perhaps matches TRBD1 (5 bases). Germline V lookup: CDR1 KGHSH, CDR2 LQKENI. CDR3 size: 13 residues. V was shortened by 3 bases and J by 5 bases, with 10 bases between the two germline ends. CDR3 protein: CASSPGEDYGYTF. The CDR3 coding sequence is TGTGCCAGCTCACCGGGGGAGGATTATGGCTACACCTTC.

CDR3 region: CASSQGRGLLQNQPQHF. The DNA for the CDR3 is TGCGCCAGCAGCCAGGGCAGGGGGCTTTTACAGAATCAGCCCCAGCATTTT. This chain uses TRBV4-1 with TRBJ1-5; 8 nucleotides line up with TRBD1. With V trimmed by 3 bases and J by 4 bases, 11 bases remained unmatched. The germline gives CDR1 MGHRA, CDR2 YSYEKL. The CDR3 consists of 17 residues.

This chain connects TRBV3-1 (or the pseudogene TRBV3-2) to TRBJ2-2, with 13 nucleotides matching TRBD2. With V trimmed by 2 bases and J by 8 bases, 8 bases remained unmatched. The CDR3 is 17 residues long. CDR1 LGHDT and CDR2 YNNKEL come from the germline V gene (reference sequence). CDR3 coding DNA: TGTGCCAGCAGCCAAAAGGGGACTAGCGGGAACTTAGGGGAGCTGTTTTTT. Protein: CASSQKGTSGNLGELFF.

This clone was picked up one time. The J gene is TRBJ2-7, the V gene TRBV12-3 or TRBV12-4, with TRBD2 identical over 7 bases. V trimming: 5 bases; J trimming: 10 bases; junction bases outside the gene matches: 11. The CDR3 runs 13 residues. CDR3 amino acids: CASSPNLAGEQYF. CDR3 DNA sequence: TGTGCCAGCAGTCCGAATCTCGCGGGAGAACAGTACTTC.

This chain connects TRBV13 to TRBJ1-1; weak D call: TRBD1 (5 bases). Germline V gives CDR1 PRHDT, CDR2 FYEKMQ (reference sequence). V was cut by 3 bases and J by 4 bases, with 24 bases left in between. This CDR3 spans 18 amino acids. CDR3 sequence: CASSLFGPTVNRGTEAFF. For the CDR3, the DNA is TGTGCCAGCAGCTTGTTTGGCCCGACTGTTAATAGGGGCACTGAAGCTTTCTTT.

This chain uses TRBV18 with TRBJ1-3, with D unclear. Deletions cut 3 bases from V and 4 bases from J, with 13 bases between. CDR1 and CDR2 from the germline V gene are KGHSH and LQKENI. The CDR3 contains 15 residues. For the CDR3, the DNA is TGTGCCAGCTCACCCCCGAATTCTAGGGGAAACACCATATATTTT. It is translated as CASSPPNSRGNTIYF.

A single count supports this clone. This chain connects TRBV12-3 or TRBV12-4 to TRBJ2-3; D unclear. This CDR3 is built from 13 residues. V was shortened by 3 bases and J by 1 base, with 5 bases between the two germline ends. The CDR3 protein is CASSFPGTDTQYF. The CDR3 nucleotides are TGTGCCAGCAGTTTCCCGGGCACAGATACGCAGTATTTT.

This sequence joins TRBV5-1 and TRBJ1-2; D is unclear. Germline CDR1 SGHRS, CDR2 YFSETQ. The CDR3 length is 12 residues. V shed 5 bases and J shed 8 bases, with 13 bases lying between them. This chain's CDR3 is CASSRGNNGYTF. CDR3 coding DNA: TGCGCCAGCAGTCGAGGCAATAACGGCTACACCTTC.

This chain links TRBV7-9 with TRBJ2-1, with 15 bases matching TRBD2. CDR3 length equals 16 residues. J lost 9 bases, V lost 6 bases, and 9 bases had no gene match. Germline CDR1 SEHNR, CDR2 FQNEAQ (reference sequence). The CDR3 sequence is CASRPPGLAGGVEQFF. CDR3 DNA sequence: TGTGCCAGCAGACCCCCCGGACTAGCGGGAGGGGTTGAGCAGTTCTTC.

The chain links TRBV6-1 to TRBJ1-6; unclear D gene. V was cut by 0 bases and J by 8 bases, with 5 bases left in between. This CDR3 has 13 residues. Germline CDR1 MNHNS, CDR2 SASEGT. The CDR3 nucleotides read TGTGCCAGCAGTGAAGCGTGGCATTCACCCCTCCACTTT. This sequence encodes CASSEAWHSPLHF.

This chain uses TRBV9 with TRBJ2-1, with a weak D call TRBD1 (6 bases). V gave up 4 bases and J gave up 2 bases, with 13 bases separating them. The CDR3 covers 15 residues. Per the germline V gene, CDR1 is SGDLS and CDR2 is YYNGEE. The CDR3 spells CASSLRDTTYNEQFF. The CDR3 DNA is TGTGCCAGCAGCCTCCGGGACACCACCTACAATGAGCAGTTCTTC. The full variable domain, completed using reference TRBV9 and TRBJ2-1, is DSGVTQTPKHLITATGQRVTLRCSPRSGDLSVYWYQQSLDQGLQFLIQYYNGEERAKGNILERFSAQQFPDLHSELNLSSLELGDSALYFCASSLRDTTYNEQFFGPGTRLTVL.

The chain is built from TRBV7-2 and TRBJ2-5; TRBD1 matches at 7 bases. The CDR3 is made up of 14 amino acids. Germline trimming cut 5 bases from V and 5 bases from J; bases unmatched to any gene: 8. Germline-derived CDR1 and CDR2 are SGHTA and FQGNSA. The CDR3 DNA follows: TGTGCCAGCAGCCTAAGGGGGCGTGGTGAGACCCAGTACTTC. This gives the protein CASSLRGRGETQYF.

The chain has TRBV15 and TRBJ2-3; 8 positions match TRBD2. Per the germline V gene, CDR1 is LNHNV and CDR2 is YYDKDF (reference sequence). V gave up 4 bases and J gave up 9 bases; unmatched junction bases: 12. The CDR3 sequence is 15 residues long. The CDR3 loop is CATSTRPAGGITQYF. CDR3 coding DNA: TGTGCCACCAGCACCCGACCGGCGGGGGGCATCACGCAGTATTTT.

The chain uses TRBV9 and TRBJ1-2, with 7 bases matching TRBD1. The germline V gene has CDR1 SGDLS and CDR2 YYNGEE. V was pared by 1 base and J by 6 bases, with 9 bases of the junction left unmatched. The CDR3 has 15 residues. The CDR3 protein is CASSVLPGQLHGYTF. The CDR3 nucleotides read TGTGCCAGCAGCGTACTACCGGGACAGCTCCATGGCTACACCTTC.

V gene TRBV5-8 combines with J gene TRBJ2-1, with D possibly being TRBD2 (5 bases). V was shortened by 4 bases and J by 4 bases, with 15 bases between the two germline ends. The CDR3 is 15 residues long. CDR1 and CDR2 from the germline V gene are SGHTS and YDEGEE. This CDR3 reads CASSLFGVKYNEQFF. The CDR3 coding sequence is TGTGCCAGCAGCCTCTTCGGGGTGAAGTACAATGAGCAGTTCTTC.

The gene calls are TRBV15 and TRBJ2-5; TRBD1 is a possible D gene (6 bases). Germline lookup yields CDR1 LNHNV and CDR2 YYDKDF (reference sequence). Trimming shortened V by 6 bases and J by 4 bases, and 12 bases separated the two germline ends. The CDR3 is made up of 13 amino acids. The CDR3 DNA reads TGTGCCACCAGACAGACAGGTTTAGAGACCCAGTACTTC. This gives the protein CATRQTGLETQYF.

The chain uses TRBV10-3 and TRBJ2-5, with D perhaps TRBD1 (6 bases). The CDR3 spans 14 residues. Trimming removed 3 bases from V and 7 bases from J, with 15 bases in between. CDR1 ENHRY and CDR2 SYGVKD come from the germline V gene. CDR3 DNA: TGTGCCATCAGTGACGCCAGGGGCGAACGGACCCAGTACTTC. Translated: CAISDARGERTQYF.

The V and J genes are TRBV7-9 and TRBJ2-5; 10 nucleotides line up with TRBD2. The V gene end was trimmed by 5 bases and the J gene end by 5 bases; junction bases not matched to a gene: 8. CDR3 length equals 15 residues. Germline CDR1 and CDR2: SEHNR and FQNEAQ (reference sequence). The CDR3, as DNA: TGTGCCAGCAGCGACAGCGGGGGGGCCGGGGAGACCCAGTACTTC. It codes for CASSDSGGAGETQYF.

This chain connects TRBV4-2 to TRBJ1-2; D gene ambiguous. The V end was cut by 0 bases, the J end by 7 bases, with 12 bases between. The CDR3 is made up of 14 amino acids. Germline V gene sequence: CDR1 LGHNA, CDR2 YNFKEQ. In DNA form, the CDR3 reads TGTGCCAGCAGCCAAGAGGGCGACACTCCTGGCTACACCTTC. This translates into CASSQEGDTPGYTF.

V gene TRBV7-3 combines with J gene TRBJ1-1; a possible D gene is TRBD1 (5 bases). V was shortened by 5 bases and J by 7 bases, with 14 bases between the two germline ends. The germline gives CDR1 SGHTA, CDR2 FQGTGA. The CDR3 length is 13 residues. CDR3 DNA sequence: TGTGCCAGCAGCCAGACCTCAGGGATTGAAGCTTTCTTT. It yields the protein CASSQTSGIEAFF. Full variable domain (outside the CDR3, taken from reference TRBV7-3 and TRBJ1-1): GAGVSQTPSNKVTEKGKYVELRCDPISGHTALYWYRQSLGQGPEFLIYFQGTGAADDSGLPNDRFFAVRPEGSVSTLKIQRTERGDSAVYLCASSQTSGIEAFFGQGTRLTVV.

The chain links TRBV19 to TRBJ1-5, with D perhaps matching TRBD1 (5 bases). CDR3 length equals 13 residues. V lost 7 bases to trimming and J lost 4 bases, with 11 bases between them. The V gene's germline CDR1 is LNHDA and CDR2 SQIVND (reference sequence). The CDR3 DNA reads TGTGCCAGTAAGGAGGGGCGGAATCAGCCCCAGCATTTT. Translating gives CASKEGRNQPQHF.

This rearrangement joins TRBV14 to TRBJ2-1; TRBD2 is a possible D gene (5 bases). The CDR3 runs 15 residues. CDR1 and CDR2 from the germline V gene are SGHDN and FVKESK. The V end was cut by 5 bases, the J end by 4 bases, with 15 bases between. The CDR3 sequence: CASSTWPSRYNEQFF. In DNA form, the CDR3 reads TGTGCCAGCAGCACTTGGCCTAGCAGATACAATGAGCAGTTCTTC.

The V call is TRBV10-3, the J call TRBJ1-2, with 10 bases aligning to TRBD1. The CDR3 has 13 residues. Germline lookup yields CDR1 ENHRY and CDR2 SYGVKD. Losses at the gene ends were 2 bases for V and 9 bases for J; bases not matched to a gene: 3. The DNA of the CDR3 is TGTGCCATCAGTGAGGGGGGACAGGGGAGCTACACCTTC. Translated, it gives CAISEGGQGSYTF.

The chain couples TRBV27 to TRBJ2-1; TRBD2 agrees at 9 bases. J was trimmed by 8 bases and V by 5 bases; bases with no gene match: 13. The germline CDR1 and CDR2 sequences are MNHEY and SMNVEV (reference sequence). CDR3 length equals 16 residues. The CDR3 is CASSPSGVAGVHEQFF. The CDR3 coding sequence is TGTGCCAGCAGTCCCTCTGGGGTAGCGGGAGTCCATGAGCAGTTCTTC.

The chain uses TRBV27 and TRBJ2-7, with 8 bases lining up with TRBD1. This CDR3 is built from 17 residues. The germline CDR1 and CDR2 sequences are MNHEY and SMNVEV (reference sequence). Trimming took 4 bases from V and 4 from J; bases not matched to a gene: 15. The CDR3 DNA sequence: TGTGCCAGCAGTTACGCCGGCGCGGCAGGGGGCGAGTACGAGCAGTACTTC. This translates into CASSYAGAAGGEYEQYF.

This chain joins TRBV5-1 and TRBJ1-2, with a possible D match to TRBD1 (6 bases). The CDR3 length is 15 residues. Germline CDR1 and CDR2: SGHRS and YFSETQ. Trimming took 4 bases from V and 8 from J, leaving 21 bases between them. CDR3 DNA: TGCGCCAGCAGCGGGGGCCGGGCGGTTTACGAAGGCTACACCTTC. Its translation is CASSGGRAVYEGYTF.

The DNA for the CDR3 is TGTGCCAGCAGCCGAGGGTTCGCCGGGGAGCTGTTTTTT. Residues: CASSRGFAGELFF. The V gene is TRBV14, the J gene TRBJ2-2, with D possibly being TRBD2 (5 bases). The CDR3 spans 13 residues. Germline V gene sequence: CDR1 SGHDN, CDR2 FVKESK. Deletions cut 4 bases from V and 6 bases from J, with 9 bases between.